A selection of T cell receptor beta chains follows, all from one sample in a study of T cells in Graves' hyperthyroidism and ophthalmopathy. TCRdb itself ran the multiplex PCR reads through MiXCR, one entry per CDR3 protein. The sample records 650,000 to 850,000 distinct CDR3 sequences, 15% to 20% being singletons. The sequencing sample was made of blood. The receptor set was obtained from a woman aged 50 to 60 with Graves' hyperthyroidism that later progressed to Graves' ophthalmopathy. Both conserved end residues are part of each CDR3. The order of the fields is clone size, J gene, D gene, V gene, CDR3 length, CDR3 DNA, CDR3 protein. The D gene is left open where the match is weak. Part of the rows lack a size; the others show once, few, many or a class for expanded clones.

size: few
J: TRBJ2-3
D: -
V: TRBV6-1
length: 13
DNA: TGTGCCAGCTCCCTGACAAGGAGTGGGACGCAGTATTTT
CDR3: CASSLTRSGTQYF

size: many
J: TRBJ1-1
D: -
V: TRBV5-6
length: 14
DNA: TGTGCCAGCAGCTGGGGACCCTGGAACACTGAAGCTTTCTTT
CDR3: CASSWGPWNTEAFF

size: many
J: TRBJ1-1
D: -
V: TRBV20-1
length: 15
DNA: TGCAGTGCTCCTATCATACGGGGCACGAACACTGAAGCTTTCTTT
CDR3: CSAPIIRGTNTEAFF

size: many
J: TRBJ2-5
D: -
V: TRBV4-1
length: 14
DNA: TGCGCCAGCAGCCAAGAAGGCAGAGAGGAGACCCAGTACTTC
CDR3: CASSQEGREETQYF

size: -
J: TRBJ2-7
D: -
V: TRBV15
length: 12
DNA: TGTGCCACCAGCAGAACGAGGGAAGAGCAGTACTTC
CDR3: CATSRTREEQYF

size: -
J: TRBJ2-3
D: -
V: TRBV30
length: 15
DNA: TGTGCCTGGAGTGTACGTCGTGGGGGCACAGATACGCAGTATTTT
CDR3: CAWSVRRGGTDTQYF

size: -
J: TRBJ1-1
D: -
V: TRBV20-1
length: 12
DNA: TGCAGTGCTAGAATGGTTGATACTGAAGCTTTCTTT
CDR3: CSARMVDTEAFF

size: few
J: TRBJ2-5
D: -
V: TRBV27
length: 15
DNA: TGTGCCAGCAACTTCCAGACAGGTGGGAAAGAGACCCAGTACTTC
CDR3: CASNFQTGGKETQYF

size: many
J: TRBJ1-1
D: -
V: TRBV30
length: 13
DNA: TGTGCCTCCGCTAACCAGGAGAACACTGAAGCTTTCTTT
CDR3: CASANQENTEAFF

size: few
J: TRBJ1-1
D: TRBD1
V: TRBV3-1
length: 12
DNA: TGTGCCAGCAGCTTCCGACAGGGCAAGGCTTTCTTT
CDR3: CASSFRQGKAFF

size: many
J: TRBJ1-1
D: -
V: TRBV3-1
length: 13
DNA: TGTGCCAGCAGCCAAGAAGACAGGCAGAAAGCTTTCTTT
CDR3: CASSQEDRQKAFF

size: few
J: TRBJ1-5
D: -
V: TRBV7-6
length: 14
DNA: TGTGCCAGCAGCTTATCAGGGCCCAATCAGCCCCAGCATTTT
CDR3: CASSLSGPNQPQHF

size: -
J: TRBJ1-4
D: -
V: TRBV18
length: 14
DNA: TGTGCCAGCTCACCGGATGGGGCTAAAGAAAAACTGTTTTTT
CDR3: CASSPDGAKEKLFF

size: many
J: TRBJ1-3
D: -
V: TRBV12-3/TRBV12-4
length: 17
DNA: TGTGCCAGCAGTTTAGCCCCGGGACGCCACTCTGGAAACACCATATATTTT
CDR3: CASSLAPGRHSGNTIYF

size: few
J: TRBJ1-1
D: -
V: TRBV10-3
length: 14
DNA: TGTGCCAGTGGACCGGGAACAATGAACACTGAAGCTTTCTTT
CDR3: CASGPGTMNTEAFF

size: -
J: TRBJ1-1
D: -
V: TRBV7-9
length: 13
DNA: TGTGCCAGCAGCCAAGGTGGGAGGGTTATAACTTTCTTT
CDR3: CASSQGGRVITFF

size: -
J: TRBJ2-1
D: -
V: TRBV7-8
length: 16
DNA: TGTGCCAGCAGCTTACAGGATGGGAGCTCCTACAATGAGCAGTTCTTC
CDR3: CASSLQDGSSYNEQFF

size: few
J: TRBJ1-1
D: -
V: TRBV4-2
length: 13
DNA: TGTGCCAGCAGCCGAACCAGCATAGTTGAAGCTTTCTTT
CDR3: CASSRTSIVEAFF

size: many
J: TRBJ2-3
D: TRBD2
V: TRBV27
length: 16
DNA: TGTGCCAGCAAAGCGCGGGGGGGCATGGACGAAGATACGCAGTATTTT
CDR3: CASKARGGMDEDTQYF

size: -
J: TRBJ2-2
D: TRBD2
V: TRBV3-1
length: 17
DNA: TGTGCCAGCAGCCAAGTAAGAGCGGGGGTCAGCACCGGGGAGCTGTTTTTT
CDR3: CASSQVRAGVSTGELFF

size: -
J: TRBJ2-7
D: -
V: TRBV29-1
length: 13
DNA: TGCAGCGTGGGCGGGGAGTGGGGGTACGAGCAGTACTTC
CDR3: CSVGGEWGYEQYF

size: -
J: TRBJ2-2
D: -
V: TRBV6-5
length: 15
DNA: TGTGCCAGCAGTTACTCGAGCACAGTTAGCGGGGAGCTGTTTTTT
CDR3: CASSYSSTVSGELFF

size: -
J: TRBJ2-2
D: -
V: TRBV7-3
length: 12
DNA: TGTGCCAGCAGCTTCGAGCCCGGGGAGCTGTTTTTT
CDR3: CASSFEPGELFF

size: few
J: TRBJ2-3
D: -
V: TRBV25-1
length: 15
DNA: TGTGCCAGCACCGAATCTACAGGGAGACGAGATACGCAGTATTTT
CDR3: CASTESTGRRDTQYF

size: many
J: TRBJ2-7
D: -
V: TRBV20-1
length: 14
DNA: TGCAGTGCTAGATTGACAAGGGCGGGCTACGAGCAGTACTTC
CDR3: CSARLTRAGYEQYF

size: few
J: TRBJ2-2
D: TRBD1
V: TRBV7-9
length: 15
DNA: TGTGCCAGCAGCTCCCGGGACAGGGGCACCGGGGAGCTGTTTTTT
CDR3: CASSSRDRGTGELFF

size: -
J: TRBJ1-2
D: TRBD1
V: TRBV20-1
length: 15
DNA: TGCAGTGCTAAGGAACAGGGGCGTCCAAACTATGGCTACACCTTC
CDR3: CSAKEQGRPNYGYTF

size: many
J: TRBJ2-3
D: TRBD2
V: TRBV2
length: 15
DNA: TGTGCCAGCAGTGTTGGACTAGCAGTCGCAGATACGCAGTATTTT
CDR3: CASSVGLAVADTQYF

size: -
J: TRBJ1-5
D: -
V: TRBV5-6
length: 15
DNA: TGTGCCAGCAGCGACGGGGCAAATAGCAATCAGCCCCAGCATTTT
CDR3: CASSDGANSNQPQHF

size: -
J: TRBJ2-1
D: -
V: TRBV27
length: 13
DNA: TGTGCCAGCAGTTTATCGGGTCGGGGGTCTGGGTTCTTC
CDR3: CASSLSGRGSGFF

size: many
J: TRBJ1-1
D: -
V: TRBV5-6
length: 14
DNA: TGTGCCAGCAGCTTGGACGCAGGTACCAAGGAAGCTTTCTTT
CDR3: CASSLDAGTKEAFF

size: -
J: TRBJ2-2
D: -
V: TRBV2
length: 15
DNA: TGTGCCAGCAGCCCTAGGATCCCGAACACCGGGGAGCTGTTTTTT
CDR3: CASSPRIPNTGELFF

size: few
J: TRBJ2-3
D: TRBD1
V: TRBV5-4
length: 15
DNA: TGTGCCAGCAGCTTGATGACAGGGTCTGCAGATACGCAGTATTTT
CDR3: CASSLMTGSADTQYF

size: many
J: TRBJ2-3
D: -
V: TRBV13
length: 13
DNA: TGTGCCAGCAGCTTAGGCAGAGTGGATACGCAGTATTTT
CDR3: CASSLGRVDTQYF

size: many
J: TRBJ1-1
D: TRBD1
V: TRBV7-8
length: 16
DNA: TGTGCCAGCAGCTTCATTCACAGGGGACGGGACACTGAAGCTTTCTTT
CDR3: CASSFIHRGRDTEAFF

size: -
J: TRBJ1-3
D: TRBD1
V: TRBV4-1
length: 15
DNA: TGCGCCAGCAGCCAGACAGGGGTCGCCGGAAACACCATATATTTT
CDR3: CASSQTGVAGNTIYF

size: many
J: TRBJ2-3
D: TRBD1
V: TRBV29-1
length: 14
DNA: TGCAGCGAAGGGGGACAGCCTAGCACAGATACGCAGTATTTT
CDR3: CSEGGQPSTDTQYF

size: many
J: TRBJ2-1
D: TRBD2
V: TRBV18
length: 16
DNA: TGTGCCAGCTCACCATCCCAGCGGGGGGGCCATTATGAGCAGTTCTTC
CDR3: CASSPSQRGGHYEQFF

size: -
J: TRBJ2-3
D: TRBD1
V: TRBV3-1
length: 17
DNA: TGTGCCAGCAGCCAAAGCCCGACAGGGTGGAGCACAGATACGCAGTATTTT
CDR3: CASSQSPTGWSTDTQYF

size: many
J: TRBJ2-7
D: -
V: TRBV13
length: 14
DNA: TGTGCCAGCAGCTCAAGACAGTTCTCCTACGAGCAGTACTTC
CDR3: CASSSRQFSYEQYF